Sequencing of this T cell receptor beta chain was carried out in a study of blood T cell repertoires in COVID-19 (dated by TCRdb to about 2020). With respect to the entire study: Samples from collaborators originated in the United States, Italy and Spain and spanned both the acute and convalescent phases of COVID-19. The material from the prospective study consisted of cDNA or gDNA derived from T cells, B-cell-depleted T cells, or PBMCs. Subjects who had been exposed to COVID-19, were actively infected with it, or had recovered from it provided the deeply sampled blood TCRbeta repertoires that made up the dataset. A freely available public database, intended as a resource for researchers studying the immune response to SARS-CoV-2, is where the repertoires were released. The samples were drawn from two sources: the first 160 participants of the ongoing ImmuneRACE study, and 1,254 subjects contributed by 6 global collaborators. Nearly every sample came with metadata listing a de-identified subject ID, COVID-19 status, age in years and sex. Where available, HLA class I and class II types were obtained from metadata supplied by the sample provider rather than from assay-based typing. Beyond this particular receptor, the publication reports: Clinical and demographic metadata were provided uncurated, with the amount varying by source and participant.

TCRbeta CDR3 regions were amplified from genomic DNA using the immunoSEQ Assay, a bias-controlled multiplex PCR. In the authors' own workflow: Nucleated cell counts per sample were estimated from amplification of reference gene primers within the assay. To quantify the absolute abundance of each unique TCRbeta CDR3 rearrangement, sequence reads were collapsed and filtered. For each sample, productive Simpson clonality was calculated as the square root of Simpson's diversity index across productive rearrangements. The clones in this table, taken by TCRdb from immuneACCESS, are in-frame only. Not every clone is retained; where verified, under half of the shortfall comes from an unresolved V gene, and the cause of the rest is unknown. That table furnishes V, J and clone size, whereas the DNA furnished D and trimming. In all, the sample holds 150,000 to 200,000 clones, and 65% to 90% of those were seen once. Approximately 7% of the sample goes to the ten largest clones.

In this sample, this clone turned up once. This clone's antigen is unknown. No qualities accompany the bases; no much larger clone lies one base away. CDR1 and CDR2 are drawn from the germline V gene: KGHSH, LQKENI. V drops 3 bases and J drops 8 bases, leaving 17 bases in between. Including the terminal cysteine and phenylalanine, the CDR3 comprises 15 residues. The only DNA kept is the CDR3, 45 bases in frame from the first base. At one collaborating source in Seattle, patients were enrolled during active infection and were followed longitudinally through the course of disease. Collaborating institutions collected whole blood in K2EDTA tubes following their own protocols. For TCRbeta analysis, collaborators shipped samples in one of three forms: frozen whole blood, isolated PBMCs, or DNA extracted from either of those sample types.

The source is a woman aged 40-49 years with COVID-19, enrolled during active disease. The specimen was peripheral blood. The chain couples TRBV18 to TRBJ1-3; possibly the D gene is TRBD1, per 6 matching bases. The bases are TGTGCCAGCTCACCCGCGGGGGCCCTTGGCGACACCATATATTTT. Translation gives CASSPAGALGDTIYF.